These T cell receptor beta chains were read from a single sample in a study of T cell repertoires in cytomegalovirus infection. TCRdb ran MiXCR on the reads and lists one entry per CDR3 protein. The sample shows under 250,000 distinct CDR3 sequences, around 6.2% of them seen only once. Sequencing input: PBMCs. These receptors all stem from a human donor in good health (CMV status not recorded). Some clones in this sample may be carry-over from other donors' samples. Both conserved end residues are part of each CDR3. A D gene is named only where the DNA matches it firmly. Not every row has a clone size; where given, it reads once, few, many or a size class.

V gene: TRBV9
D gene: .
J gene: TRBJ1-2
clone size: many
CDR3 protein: CASSGIGTSNYGYTF
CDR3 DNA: TGTGCCAGCAGCGGAATAGGGACTTCTAACTATGGCTACACCTTC

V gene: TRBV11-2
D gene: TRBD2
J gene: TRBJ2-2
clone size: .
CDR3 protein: CASSRAGARNTGELFF
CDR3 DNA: TGTGCCAGCAGTCGAGCGGGGGCGAGAAACACCGGGGAGCTGTTTTTT

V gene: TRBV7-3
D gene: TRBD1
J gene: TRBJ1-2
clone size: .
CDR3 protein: CASSIPGQVGYTF
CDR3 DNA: TGTGCCAGCAGCATCCCGGGACAGGTCGGCTACACCTTC

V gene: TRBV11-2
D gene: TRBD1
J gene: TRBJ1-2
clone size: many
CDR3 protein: CASSSRQGLSIYGYTF
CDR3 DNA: TGTGCCAGCAGCTCACGACAGGGTCTATCAATTTATGGCTACACCTTC

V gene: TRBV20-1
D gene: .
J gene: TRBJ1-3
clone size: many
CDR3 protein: CSALSPDRNTIYF
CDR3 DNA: TGCAGTGCTCTCTCCCCAGATAGAAACACCATATATTTT

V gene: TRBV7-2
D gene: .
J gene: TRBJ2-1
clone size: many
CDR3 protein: CASSLFQGLQWEQFF
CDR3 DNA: TGTGCCAGCAGCTTATTTCAAGGCTTACAATGGGAGCAGTTCTTC

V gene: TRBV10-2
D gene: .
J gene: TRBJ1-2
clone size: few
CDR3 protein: CASSEGRTNYGYTF
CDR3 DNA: TGCGCCAGCAGTGAAGGACGGACTAACTATGGCTACACCTTC

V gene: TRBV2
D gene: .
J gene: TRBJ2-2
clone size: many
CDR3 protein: CASSLDGPNTGELFF
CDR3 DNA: TGTGCCAGCAGTCTGGACGGACCTAACACCGGGGAGCTGTTTTTT

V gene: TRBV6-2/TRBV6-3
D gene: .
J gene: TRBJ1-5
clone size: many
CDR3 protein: CASSSRLKGGNQPQHF
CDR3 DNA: TGTGCCAGCAGTTCAAGACTAAAGGGGGGCAATCAGCCCCAGCATTTT

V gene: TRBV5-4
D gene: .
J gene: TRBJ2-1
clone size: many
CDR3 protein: CASSPSGSWPNEQFF
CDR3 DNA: TGTGCCAGCAGCCCATCGGGCTCATGGCCCAATGAGCAGTTCTTC

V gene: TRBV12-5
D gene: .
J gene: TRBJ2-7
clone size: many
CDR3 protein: CASGLQGRPGSYEQYF
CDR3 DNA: TGTGCTAGTGGTTTGCAGGGCAGACCAGGATCTTACGAGCAGTACTTC

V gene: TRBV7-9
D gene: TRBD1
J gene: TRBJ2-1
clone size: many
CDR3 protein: CASTSRDRKGDEQFF
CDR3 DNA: TGTGCCAGCACCTCGCGGGACAGGAAAGGCGATGAGCAGTTCTTC

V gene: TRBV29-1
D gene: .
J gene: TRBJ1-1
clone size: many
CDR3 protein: CSVASRGNTEAFF
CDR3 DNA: TGCAGCGTAGCCTCTCGTGGGAACACTGAAGCTTTCTTT

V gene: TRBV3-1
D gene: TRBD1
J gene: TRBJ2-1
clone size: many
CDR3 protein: CASSQAGTGERVNEQFF
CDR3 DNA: TGTGCCAGCAGCCAAGCCGGGACAGGGGAGCGCGTGAATGAGCAGTTCTTC

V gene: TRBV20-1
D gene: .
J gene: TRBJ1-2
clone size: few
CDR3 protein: CSAARGANYGYTF
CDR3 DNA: TGCAGTGCTGCCCGAGGAGCTAACTATGGCTACACCTTC

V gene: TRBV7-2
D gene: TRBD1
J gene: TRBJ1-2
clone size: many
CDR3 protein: CASSPGQGGIGYTF
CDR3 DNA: TGTGCCAGCAGCCCTGGACAGGGCGGGATTGGCTACACCTTC

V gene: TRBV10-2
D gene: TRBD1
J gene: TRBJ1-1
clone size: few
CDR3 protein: CASSVLTGVNTEAFF
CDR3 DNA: TGCGCCAGCAGCGTTCTGACAGGGGTGAACACTGAAGCTTTCTTT

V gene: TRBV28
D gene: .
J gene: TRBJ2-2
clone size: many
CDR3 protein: CASTRDNTGELFF
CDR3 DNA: TGTGCCAGCACTCGGGATAACACCGGGGAGCTGTTTTTT

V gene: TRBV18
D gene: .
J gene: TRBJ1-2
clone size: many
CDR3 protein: CASEEGPEGYTF
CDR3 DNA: TGTGCCAGCGAAGAGGGGCCTGAAGGCTACACCTTC